A selection of T cell receptor beta chains follows, all from one sample in a study of T cells in Graves' hyperthyroidism and ophthalmopathy. TCRdb recomputed calls from the multiplex PCR reads with MiXCR, one row per CDR3 protein. The sample yields 480,000 or so distinct CDR3 sequences, 46% seen once. Sequencing input: peripheral blood or thyroid tissue (not recorded which). The source of these receptors is an adult woman with Graves' disease, either hyperthyroidism or ophthalmopathy (not recorded which). The CDR3 runs from the conserved cysteine through the conserved F or W.

j_gene: TRBJ2-7; v_gene: TRBV6-5; CDR3aa: CASSTQGGYEQYF
j_gene: TRBJ2-5; v_gene: TRBV20-1; CDR3aa: CSAKRPGETQYF
j_gene: TRBJ1-5; v_gene: TRBV30; CDR3aa: CAWSVRGNQPQHF
j_gene: TRBJ2-7; v_gene: TRBV5-1; CDR3aa: CASSLDGMLAEQYF
j_gene: TRBJ2-1; v_gene: TRBV10-2; CDR3aa: CASSERGRNYNEQFF
j_gene: TRBJ2-2; v_gene: TRBV29-1; CDR3aa: CSVPRTGNTGELFF
j_gene: TRBJ1-4; v_gene: TRBV5-5; CDR3aa: CASSFGIPNEKLFF
j_gene: TRBJ1-4; v_gene: TRBV10-3; CDR3aa: CAISEGGEKLFF
j_gene: TRBJ2-5; v_gene: TRBV7-9; CDR3aa: CATTETQYF
j_gene: TRBJ1-1; v_gene: TRBV15; CDR3aa: CATSRDRVGGYGYTEAFF
j_gene: TRBJ1-5; v_gene: TRBV19; CDR3aa: CASSPQDRIYSNQPQHF
j_gene: TRBJ2-1; v_gene: TRBV7-9; CDR3aa: CASSLKGNEQFF
j_gene: TRBJ1-2; v_gene: TRBV10-3; CDR3aa: CAISADNYGYTF
j_gene: TRBJ2-2; v_gene: TRBV10-3; CDR3aa: CAISESLSGATGELFF
j_gene: TRBJ1-5; v_gene: TRBV29-1; CDR3aa: CSVEGQGVEPQHF
j_gene: TRBJ2-7; v_gene: TRBV20-1; CDR3aa: CSAQDTARTYEQYF
j_gene: TRBJ2-1; v_gene: TRBV10-3; CDR3aa: CATQRDSYNEQFF
j_gene: TRBJ1-1; v_gene: TRBV10-3; CDR3aa: CAISAQGVAKAFF
j_gene: TRBJ2-5; v_gene: TRBV7-6; CDR3aa: CASSLGSGDQPQYF
j_gene: TRBJ2-6; v_gene: TRBV12-3/TRBV12-4; CDR3aa: CASRPGGQPRYSGANVLTF
j_gene: TRBJ2-7; v_gene: TRBV29-1; CDR3aa: CSVKQDRMGYEQYF
j_gene: TRBJ2-2; v_gene: TRBV27; CDR3aa: CASSTFYSGTGSTGELFF
j_gene: TRBJ1-1; v_gene: TRBV9; CDR3aa: CASSVVGTGDTEAFF
j_gene: TRBJ2-2; v_gene: TRBV11-1; CDR3aa: CASSSGQPNTGELFF
j_gene: TRBJ2-7; v_gene: TRBV5-1; CDR3aa: CASSLASNQAAGEQYF
j_gene: TRBJ2-7; v_gene: TRBV20-1; CDR3aa: CSAATNRSYYEQYF
j_gene: TRBJ1-1; v_gene: TRBV7-2; CDR3aa: CASSKEEGMNTEAFF